The rows below give T cell receptor beta chains drawn from one sample of a study of T-cell reconstitution after alpha-beta-depleted transplantation in children. TCRdb independently ran MiXCR on the PCR reads; one entry per CDR3 protein. This table holds roughly 120,000 distinct CDR3 sequences, roughly 24% found once. The sequenced sample was PBMCs, mostly from graft donor cells, obtained 180 days after TCRalphabeta/CD19-depleted stem cell transplant. The receptors were sampled from a male patient aged 2 to 9 who had a stem cell transplant for chronic granulomatous disease, so the T cells may come from the graft donor. Both conserved end residues are part of each CDR3. Fields, in order: D gene, V gene, clone size, J gene, CDR3 DNA, CDR3 protein. A D gene is named only where the DNA matches it firmly. A row's size may be missing; if present it is once, few, many or a size class.

>NA|TRBV29-1|many|TRBJ2-3
TGCAGCGTCAAAAAACGAAGCGGGCTAACAGATACGCAGTATTTT
CSVKKRSGLTDTQYF
>NA|TRBV27|NA|TRBJ1-1
TGTGCCAGCAGTTTCCGGAACCGAGGAACTGAAGCTTTCTTT
CASSFRNRGTEAFF
>NA|TRBV29-1|NA|TRBJ2-1
TGCAGCGTTGAAGAAGGACAGTACAATGAGCAGTTCTTC
CSVEEGQYNEQFF
>NA|TRBV5-1|many|TRBJ2-7
TGCGCCAGCAGCTTGCGTTTCGGCGAGCAGTACTTC
CASSLRFGEQYF
>NA|TRBV20-1|few|TRBJ2-3
TGCAGTGCTAGAGATCTTGCGGCGGTCACAGATACGCAGTATTTT
CSARDLAAVTDTQYF
>NA|TRBV5-1|few|TRBJ2-7
TGCGCCAGCAGCCAACATTTCGACAGGAACGAGCAGTACTTC
CASSQHFDRNEQYF
>NA|TRBV20-1|few|TRBJ1-5
TGCAGTGCCTATAACGGCGGATCGGGCAATCAGCCCCAGCATTTT
CSAYNGGSGNQPQHF
>NA|TRBV20-1|few|TRBJ2-5
TGCAGTGCTAGAGATATCTCTTTACCCCCAGAGACCCAGTACTTC
CSARDISLPPETQYF
>TRBD1|TRBV20-1|few|TRBJ2-1
TGCAGTGCATATTCCGGGACAGGGCCTCACAATGAGCAGTTCTTC
CSAYSGTGPHNEQFF
>NA|TRBV20-1|many|TRBJ2-1
TGCAGTGCTAGAGTAGAACTAACACTCAATGAGCAGTTCTTC
CSARVELTLNEQFF
>TRBD1|TRBV15|NA|TRBJ1-2
TGTGCCACCAGCAGAAGACAGGGTTTCTATGGCTACACCTTC
CATSRRQGFYGYTF
>NA|TRBV20-1|NA|TRBJ2-7
TGCAGTGCCCCCCCCGGGATCACCTCCTACGAGCAGTACTTC
CSAPPGITSYEQYF
>NA|TRBV12-3/TRBV12-4|NA|TRBJ1-1
TGTGCCAGCAGTACCCGGACAGTTGAAGCTTTCTTT
CASSTRTVEAFF
>NA|TRBV20-1|many|TRBJ2-5
TGCAGTGCTAGCGGAACGTTAAGGGAGACCCAGTACTTC
CSASGTLRETQYF
>NA|TRBV12-3/TRBV12-4|many|TRBJ1-1
TGTGCCAGCAGTACCTACGATGGGGCTGAAGCTTTCTTT
CASSTYDGAEAFF
>TRBD2|TRBV12-3/TRBV12-4|few|TRBJ2-1
TGTGCCAGCAGTTGGGGACTAGCGGGAAACAATGAGCAGTTCTTC
CASSWGLAGNNEQFF